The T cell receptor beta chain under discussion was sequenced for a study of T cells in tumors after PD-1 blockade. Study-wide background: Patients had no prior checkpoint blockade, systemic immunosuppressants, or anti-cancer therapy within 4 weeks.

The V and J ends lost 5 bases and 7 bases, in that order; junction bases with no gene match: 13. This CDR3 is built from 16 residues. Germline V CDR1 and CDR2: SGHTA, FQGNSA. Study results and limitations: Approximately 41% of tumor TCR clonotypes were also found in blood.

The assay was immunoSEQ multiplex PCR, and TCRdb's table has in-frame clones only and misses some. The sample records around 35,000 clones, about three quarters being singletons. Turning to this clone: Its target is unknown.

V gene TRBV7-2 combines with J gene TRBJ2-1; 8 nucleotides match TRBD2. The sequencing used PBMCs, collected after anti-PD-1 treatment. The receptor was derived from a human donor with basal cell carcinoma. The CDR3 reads CASSLGSGRAKNEQFF. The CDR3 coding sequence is TGTGCCAGCAGCCTCGGGTCCGGGAGGGCGAAGAATGAGCAGTTCTTC. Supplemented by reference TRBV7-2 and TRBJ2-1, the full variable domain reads GAGVSQSPSNKVTEKGKDVELRCDPISGHTALYWYRQSLGQGLEFLIYFQGNSAPDKSGLPSDRFSAERTGGSVSTLTIQRTQQEDSAVYLCASSLGSGRAKNEQFFGPGTRLTVL.